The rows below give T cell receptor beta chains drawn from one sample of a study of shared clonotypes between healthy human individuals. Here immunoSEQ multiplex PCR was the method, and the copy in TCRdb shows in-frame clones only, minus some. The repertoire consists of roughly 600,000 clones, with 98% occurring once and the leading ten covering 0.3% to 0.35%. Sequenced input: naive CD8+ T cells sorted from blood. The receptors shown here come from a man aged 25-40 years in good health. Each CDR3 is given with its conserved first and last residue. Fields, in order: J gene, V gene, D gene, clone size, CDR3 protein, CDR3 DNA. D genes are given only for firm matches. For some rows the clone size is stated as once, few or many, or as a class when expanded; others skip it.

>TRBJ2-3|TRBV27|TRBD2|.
CASSFLAGGDMGTDTQYF
TGTGCCAGCAGTTTTTTAGCGGGAGGGGATATGGGCACAGATACGCAGTATTTT
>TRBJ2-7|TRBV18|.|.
CASSPDRSGAYEQYF
TGTGCCAGCTCACCAGACAGGTCCGGCGCCTACGAGCAGTACTTC
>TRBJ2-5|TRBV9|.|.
CASGETQYF
TGTGCCAGCGGCGAGACCCAGTACTTC
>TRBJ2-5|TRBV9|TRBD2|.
CASRPRLAGAKETQYF
TGTGCCAGCAGACCCCGACTAGCGGGAGCAAAGGAGACCCAGTACTTC
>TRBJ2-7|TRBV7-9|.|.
CASSYEDSYEQYF
TGTGCCAGCAGCTACGAGGACAGCTACGAGCAGTACTTC
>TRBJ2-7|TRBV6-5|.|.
CASSQSWLRNYEQYF
TGTGCCAGCAGCCAAAGTTGGCTCCGGAATTACGAGCAGTACTTC
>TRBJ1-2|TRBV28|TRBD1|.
CASSLGSGETGGNGYTF
TGTGCCAGCAGTTTAGGATCAGGGGAAACAGGGGGAAATGGCTACACCTTC
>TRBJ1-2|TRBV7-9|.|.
CASRGDTAIWAGYTF
TGTGCCAGCAGGGGGGATACGGCAATCTGGGCTGGCTACACCTTC
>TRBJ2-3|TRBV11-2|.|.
CASSFGPIDTQYF
TGTGCCAGCAGCTTCGGACCTATAGATACGCAGTATTTT
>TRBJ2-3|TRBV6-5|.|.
CASSSGWGTDTQYF
TGTGCCAGCAGCTCCGGTTGGGGCACAGATACGCAGTATTTT
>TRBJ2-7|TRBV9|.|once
CASSVGSTYEQYF
TGTGCCAGCAGCGTAGGGTCCACCTACGAGCAGTACTTC
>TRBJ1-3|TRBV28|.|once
CASSLRHSGNTIYF
TGTGCCAGCAGTCTGCGACACTCTGGAAACACCATATATTTT
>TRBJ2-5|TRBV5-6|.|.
CASSTSTGPETQYF
TGTGCCAGCAGCACGTCAACAGGGCCGGAGACCCAGTACTTC
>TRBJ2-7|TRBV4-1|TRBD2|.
CASSQGLAGTYEQYF
TGCGCCAGCAGCCAAGGACTAGCGGGGACCTACGAGCAGTACTTC
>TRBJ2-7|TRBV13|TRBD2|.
CASSLTSGRAGAYEQYF
TGTGCCAGCAGCTTAACTAGCGGGAGGGCCGGAGCCTACGAGCAGTACTTC
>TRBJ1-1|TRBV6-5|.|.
CASSSEGGEMNTEAFF
TGTGCCAGCAGTTCCGAGGGGGGGGAGATGAACACTGAAGCTTTCTTT
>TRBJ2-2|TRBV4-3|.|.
CASSWDFGELFF
TGCGCCAGCAGTTGGGATTTCGGGGAGCTGTTTTTT
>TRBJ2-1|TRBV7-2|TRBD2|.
CASSLARGLADNNEQFF
TGTGCCAGCAGCTTAGCGCGAGGACTAGCGGATAACAATGAGCAGTTCTTC
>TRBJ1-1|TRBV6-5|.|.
CASSYIGSEAFF
TGTGCCAGCAGTTACATAGGGTCTGAAGCTTTCTTT
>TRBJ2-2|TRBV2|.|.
CASSVGRGTITNTGELFF
TGTGCCAGCAGTGTGGGGAGGGGGACTATCACGAACACCGGGGAGCTGTTTTTT
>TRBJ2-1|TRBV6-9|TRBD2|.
CASRGLAGGYNEQFF
TGTGCCAGCAGGGGGTTAGCGGGAGGGTACAATGAGCAGTTCTTC
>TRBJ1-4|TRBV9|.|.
CASSGDREATNEKLFF
TGTGCCAGCAGCGGAGACAGAGAGGCAACTAATGAAAAACTGTTTTTT
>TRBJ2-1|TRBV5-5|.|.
CASSSTAPWSTYNEQFF
TGTGCCAGCAGCTCCACCGCCCCATGGAGTACCTACAATGAGCAGTTCTTC
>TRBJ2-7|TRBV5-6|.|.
CASSLGQFYEQYF
TGTGCCAGCAGCTTAGGACAGTTCTACGAGCAGTACTTC
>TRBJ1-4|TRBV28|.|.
CASTLAGLGEKLFF
TGTGCCAGCACCCTCGCCGGACTAGGAGAAAAACTGTTTTTT
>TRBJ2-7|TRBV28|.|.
CASSSSSYEQYF
TGTGCCAGCAGTTCCAGTTCCTACGAGCAGTACTTC
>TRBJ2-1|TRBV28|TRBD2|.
CASSFLPAGGSYNEQFF
TGTGCCAGCAGTTTTCTCCCAGCGGGAGGTTCCTACAATGAGCAGTTCTTC